This passage covers 20 T cell receptor beta chains from one sample sequenced in a study of CXCR3-negative and CXCR3-positive naive CD8 T cells. Study conclusions and caveats: When CXCR3-positive naive cells were set against CXCR3-negative naive cells, the former had more hydrophobic TRB CDR3s.

The method, 5' RACE with UMI labels, was used to prepare the TRB cDNA libraries. TCRdb re-called the 5' RACE reads and shows each CDR3 protein once, DNA omitted. The sample has 75,000 to 100,000 distinct CDR3 sequences, and its top ten clones hold about 1.1%. Their recognized antigens are unknown. Sequenced: naive CXCR3+ CD8+ T cells from blood. Specified subset: CD45RO-CCR7+CD27+CD95- naive CD8+ T cells expressing CXCR3 (TNR3+). All receptors come from a human donor in good health. Some clones in this sample may be carry-over from other donors' samples.

V is TRBV28 and J is TRBJ2-3; the TRBD2 assignment by TCRdb is unverifiable without DNA. Per the germline V gene, CDR1 is MDHEN and CDR2 is SYDVKM. The CDR3 is made up of 22 amino acids. CDR3 residues: CASSLCPMTSNGTANSTDTQYF.

The rearrangement links TRBV29-1 to TRBJ2-6. Per the germline V gene, CDR1 is SQVTM and CDR2 is ANQGSEA. CDR3 length: 15 residues. The CDR3: CSVEVKSSGANVLTF.

The rearrangement links TRBV7-8 to TRBJ2-4. Germline lookup yields CDR1 SGHVS and CDR2 FQNEAQ. The CDR3 has 17 residues. This CDR3 reads CAISSYPEHLAKNIQYF.

The V and J genes are TRBV12-3 or TRBV12-4 and TRBJ2-5; TCRdb gives TRBD2 as the D gene, but with no DNA this cannot be confirmed. The CDR3 loop spans 12 amino acids. CDR3 amino acids: CASNAGGETQYF.

The V gene is TRBV29-1, the J gene TRBJ2-2. The CDR3 spans 14 residues. In germline, CDR1 is SQVTM, CDR2 ANQGSEA. CDR3 amino acids: CSVEGKENTGELFF.

The chain links TRBV14 to TRBJ1-2; checking the TCRdb D call of TRBD1 is not possible without DNA. Germline assignment: CDR1 SGHDN and CDR2 FVKESK. CDR3 length equals 15 residues. CDR3 sequence: CASSQDQDSVYGYTF. Full variable domain (outside the CDR3, taken from reference TRBV14 and TRBJ1-2): EAGVTQFPSHSVIEKGQTVTLRCDPISGHDNLYWYRRVMGKEIKFLLHFVKESKQDESGMPNNRFLAERTGGTYSTLKVQPAELEDSGVYFCASSQDQDSVYGYTFGSGTRLTVV.

The CDR3 region is CASSPGGLSYEQYF. The rearrangement links TRBV5-6 to TRBJ2-7; the TRBD2 assignment by TCRdb is unverifiable without DNA. Looked up from germline, CDR1 is SGHDT and CDR2 is YYEEEE. The CDR3 runs to 14 residues.

The chain couples TRBV20-1 to TRBJ2-1; TCRdb names TRBD2, which stays unverified in the absence of DNA. The CDR3 loop spans 15 amino acids. From germline, CDR1 is DFQATT and CDR2 SNEGSKA (reference sequence). CDR3 sequence reads: CSARDIAGEDNEQFF.

The chain joins TRBV28 to TRBJ2-1; no DNA is available, so the TRBD1 call from TCRdb remains unchecked. The germline CDR1 and CDR2 sequences are MDHEN and SYDVKM. There are 15 residues in the CDR3. CDR3 protein: CASRPTGGAGNEQFF.

The chain's CDR3 is CASSKTSGVSNEQFF. V gene TRBV6-4 combines with J gene TRBJ2-1; the D call from TCRdb, TRBD2, cannot be confirmed without DNA. This CDR3 spans 15 amino acids. Germline V gives CDR1 MRHNA, CDR2 SNTAGT.

The rearrangement uses TRBV29-1 and TRBJ2-7. The CDR3 spans 13 residues. Germline lookup yields CDR1 SQVTM and CDR2 ANQGSEA. CDR3 region: CSVKNSPDYEQYF.

The chain has TRBV5-1 and TRBJ2-7; with no DNA, the TCRdb D assignment of TRBD2 cannot be verified. Germline lookup yields CDR1 SGHRS and CDR2 YFSETQ. The CDR3 totals 18 residues. This CDR3 reads CASSLRAGGLAAPYEQYF.

J is TRBJ1-2 and V is TRBV12-3 or TRBV12-4; TCRdb returns TRBD1, unconfirmable since there is no DNA. There are 15 residues in the CDR3. CDR3 residues: CASRTVAGLNYGYTF.

This rearrangement joins TRBV20-1 to TRBJ2-2. Looked up from germline, CDR1 is DFQATT and CDR2 is SNEGSKA (reference sequence). The CDR3 consists of 11 residues. CDR3 sequence: CSALNTGELFF.

The J gene is TRBJ1-3, the V gene TRBV4-3. The CDR3 totals 18 residues. Germline-derived CDR1 and CDR2 are LGHNA and YSLEER. This CDR3 is CASSQDGRRPQPGNTIYF.

This chain uses TRBV2 with TRBJ1-1. This CDR3 is 13 amino acids long. The V gene's germline CDR1 is SNHLY and CDR2 FYNNEI. The CDR3 sequence is CASSGSMNTEAFF.

V and J are TRBV29-1 and TRBJ2-7; TCRdb proposes TRBD1, but this gene call is untestable without DNA. Germline values: CDR1 SQVTM, CDR2 ANQGSEA. The CDR3 consists of 13 residues. The CDR3: CSVAGTGNPEQYF.

The chain is built from TRBV16 and TRBJ2-7; the D call of TRBD1 rests on TCRdb alone, since no DNA is present to check it. Germline values: CDR1 KGHSY, CDR2 FQNENV. This CDR3 spans 14 amino acids. Here the CDR3 reads CASSQSGGAGEQYF.

V usage is TRBV7-6 and J usage is TRBJ2-5; checking the TCRdb D call of TRBD1 is not possible without DNA. Germline assignment: CDR1 SGHVS and CDR2 FNYEAQ. The CDR3 covers 16 residues. The chain's CDR3 is CASSLTGQNSRESQYF.

This chain connects TRBV29-1 to TRBJ2-3. Germline-derived CDR1 and CDR2 are SQVTM and ANQGSEA. The length of the CDR3 is 15 residues. Here the CDR3 reads CSVGGFPNGPDTQYF.